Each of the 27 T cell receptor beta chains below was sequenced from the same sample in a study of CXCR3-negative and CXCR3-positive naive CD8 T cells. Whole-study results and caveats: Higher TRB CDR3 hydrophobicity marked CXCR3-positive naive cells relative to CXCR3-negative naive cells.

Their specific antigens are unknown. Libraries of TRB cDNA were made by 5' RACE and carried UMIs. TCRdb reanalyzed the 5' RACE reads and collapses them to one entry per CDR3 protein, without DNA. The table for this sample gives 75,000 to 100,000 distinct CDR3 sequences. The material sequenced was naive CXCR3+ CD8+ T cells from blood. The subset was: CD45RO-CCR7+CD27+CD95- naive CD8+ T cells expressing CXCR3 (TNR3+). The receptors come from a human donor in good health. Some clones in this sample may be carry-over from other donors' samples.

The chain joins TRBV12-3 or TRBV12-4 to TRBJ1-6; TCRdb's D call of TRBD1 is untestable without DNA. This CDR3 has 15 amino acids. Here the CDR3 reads CASSKRQGRDSPLHF.

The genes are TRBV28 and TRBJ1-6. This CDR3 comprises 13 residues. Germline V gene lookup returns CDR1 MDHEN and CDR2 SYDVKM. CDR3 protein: CASGGPDNSPLHF.

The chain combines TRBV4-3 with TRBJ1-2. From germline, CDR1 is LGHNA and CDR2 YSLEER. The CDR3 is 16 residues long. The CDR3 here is CASSQTQELTPYGYTF.

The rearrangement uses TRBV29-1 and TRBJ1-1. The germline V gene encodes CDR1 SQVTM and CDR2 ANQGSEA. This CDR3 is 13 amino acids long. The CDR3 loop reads CSVISPVNTEAFF.

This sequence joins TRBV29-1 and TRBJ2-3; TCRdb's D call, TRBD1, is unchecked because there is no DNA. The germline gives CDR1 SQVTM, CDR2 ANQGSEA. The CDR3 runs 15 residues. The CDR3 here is CSVGGRTESTDTQYF.

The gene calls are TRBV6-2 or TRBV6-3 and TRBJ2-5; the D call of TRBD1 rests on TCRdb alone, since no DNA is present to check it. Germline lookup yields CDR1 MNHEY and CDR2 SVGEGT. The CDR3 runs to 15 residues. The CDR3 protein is CASSPGARDQETQYF.

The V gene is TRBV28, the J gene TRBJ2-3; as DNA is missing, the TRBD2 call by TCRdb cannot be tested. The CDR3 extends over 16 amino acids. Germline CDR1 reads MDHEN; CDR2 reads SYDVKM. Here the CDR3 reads CASSFGVSPSTDTQYF.

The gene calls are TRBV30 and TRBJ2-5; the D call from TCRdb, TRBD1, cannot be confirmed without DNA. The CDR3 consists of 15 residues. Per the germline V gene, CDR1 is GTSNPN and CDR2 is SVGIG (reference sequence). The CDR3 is CACHGGSQYQETQYF.

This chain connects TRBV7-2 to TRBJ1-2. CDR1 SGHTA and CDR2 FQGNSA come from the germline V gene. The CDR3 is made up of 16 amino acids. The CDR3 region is CASSLTQGRAVYGYTF.

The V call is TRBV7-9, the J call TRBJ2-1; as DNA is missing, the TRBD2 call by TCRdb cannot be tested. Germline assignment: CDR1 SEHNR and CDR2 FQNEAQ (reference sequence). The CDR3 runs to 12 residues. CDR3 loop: CASSARENEQFF.

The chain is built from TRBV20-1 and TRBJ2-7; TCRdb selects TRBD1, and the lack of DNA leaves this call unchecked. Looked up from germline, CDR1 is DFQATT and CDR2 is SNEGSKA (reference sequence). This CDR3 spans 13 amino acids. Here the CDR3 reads CSAGQYSSYEQYF.

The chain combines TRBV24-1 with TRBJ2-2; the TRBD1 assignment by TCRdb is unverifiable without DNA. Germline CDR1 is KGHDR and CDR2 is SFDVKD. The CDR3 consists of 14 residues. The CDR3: CATRGQPNTGELFF.

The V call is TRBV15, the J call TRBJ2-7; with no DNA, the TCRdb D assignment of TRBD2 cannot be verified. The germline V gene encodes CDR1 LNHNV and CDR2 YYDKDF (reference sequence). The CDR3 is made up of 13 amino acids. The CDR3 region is CATRGTESYEQYF.

This chain's CDR3 is CATSRYGTDTQYF. V usage is TRBV15 and J usage is TRBJ2-3. Germline CDR1 and CDR2: LNHNV and YYDKDF (reference sequence). CDR3 size: 13 residues.

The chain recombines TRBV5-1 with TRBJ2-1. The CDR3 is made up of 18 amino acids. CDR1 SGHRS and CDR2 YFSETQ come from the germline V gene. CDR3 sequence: CASSLGWVGLSSYNEQFF.

CDR3 in amino acids: CASGPEGDTGELFF. V usage is TRBV12-5 and J usage is TRBJ2-2; absent DNA, TCRdb's TRBD1 call cannot be checked. The CDR3 totals 14 residues. Looked up from germline, CDR1 is LGHNT and CDR2 is FRNRAP.

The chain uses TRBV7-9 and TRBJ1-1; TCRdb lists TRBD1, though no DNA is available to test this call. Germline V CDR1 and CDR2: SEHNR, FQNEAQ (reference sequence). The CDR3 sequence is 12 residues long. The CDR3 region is CASSWDREYAFF.

CDR3 region: CASSSRGGHYNEQFF. J is TRBJ2-1 and V is TRBV6-2 or TRBV6-3; TCRdb indicates TRBD1, and absent DNA this call remains unverified. CDR3 size: 15 residues. Germline V lookup: CDR1 MNHEY, CDR2 SVGEGT.

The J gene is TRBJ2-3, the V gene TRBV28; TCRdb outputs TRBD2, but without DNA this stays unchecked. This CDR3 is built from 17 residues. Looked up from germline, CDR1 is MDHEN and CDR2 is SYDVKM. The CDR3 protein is CASRLATHRISTDTQYF.

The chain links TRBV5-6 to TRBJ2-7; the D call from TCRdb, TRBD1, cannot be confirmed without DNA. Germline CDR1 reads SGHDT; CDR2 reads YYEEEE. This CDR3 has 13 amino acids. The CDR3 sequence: CASSSPMSREQYF.

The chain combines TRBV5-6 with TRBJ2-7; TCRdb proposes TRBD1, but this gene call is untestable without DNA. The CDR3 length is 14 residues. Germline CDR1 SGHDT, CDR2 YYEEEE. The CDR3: CASSPRGLTYEQYF.

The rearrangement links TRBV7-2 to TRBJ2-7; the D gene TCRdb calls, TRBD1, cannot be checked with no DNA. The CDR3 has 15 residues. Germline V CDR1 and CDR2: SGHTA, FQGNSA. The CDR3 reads CASSLGTGGPYEQYF.

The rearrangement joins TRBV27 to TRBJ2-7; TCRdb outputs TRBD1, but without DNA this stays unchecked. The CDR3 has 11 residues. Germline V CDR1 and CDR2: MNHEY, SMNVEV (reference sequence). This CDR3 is CASRGGGEQYF.

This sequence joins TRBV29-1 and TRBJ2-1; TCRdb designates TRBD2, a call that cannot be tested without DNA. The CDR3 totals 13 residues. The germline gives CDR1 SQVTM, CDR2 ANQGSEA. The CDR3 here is CSVGLADYNEQFF.

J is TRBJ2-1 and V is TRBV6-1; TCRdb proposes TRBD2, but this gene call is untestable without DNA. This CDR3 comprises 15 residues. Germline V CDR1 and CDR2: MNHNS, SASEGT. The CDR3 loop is CASSDGLATYNEQFF.

CDR3 sequence reads: CASSLGWNTEAFF. This chain joins TRBV28 and TRBJ1-1. In germline, CDR1 is MDHEN, CDR2 SYDVKM. The length of the CDR3 is 13 residues.

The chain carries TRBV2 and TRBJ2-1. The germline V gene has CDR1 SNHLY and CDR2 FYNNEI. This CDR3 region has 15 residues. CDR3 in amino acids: CASSATGAYYNEQFF.